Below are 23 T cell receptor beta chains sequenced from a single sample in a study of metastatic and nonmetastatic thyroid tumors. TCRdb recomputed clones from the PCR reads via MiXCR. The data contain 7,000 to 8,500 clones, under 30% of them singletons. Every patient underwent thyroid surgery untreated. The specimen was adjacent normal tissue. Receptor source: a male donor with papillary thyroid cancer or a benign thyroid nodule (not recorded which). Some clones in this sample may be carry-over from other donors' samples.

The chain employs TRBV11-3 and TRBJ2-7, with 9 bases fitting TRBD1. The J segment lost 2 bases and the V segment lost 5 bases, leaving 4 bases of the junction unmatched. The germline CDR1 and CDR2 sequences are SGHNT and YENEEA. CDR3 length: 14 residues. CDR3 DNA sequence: TGTGCCAGCAGCCCCGGGACAGGGCCCTACGAGCAGTACTTC. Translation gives CASSPGTGPYEQYF.

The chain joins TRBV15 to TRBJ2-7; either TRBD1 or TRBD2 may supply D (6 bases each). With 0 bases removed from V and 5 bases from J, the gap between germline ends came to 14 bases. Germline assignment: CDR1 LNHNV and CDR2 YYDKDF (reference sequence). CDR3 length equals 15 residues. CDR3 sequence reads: CATSRDSRRGDEQYF. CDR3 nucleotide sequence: TGTGCCACCAGCAGAGATAGTAGAAGGGGGGACGAGCAGTACTTC.

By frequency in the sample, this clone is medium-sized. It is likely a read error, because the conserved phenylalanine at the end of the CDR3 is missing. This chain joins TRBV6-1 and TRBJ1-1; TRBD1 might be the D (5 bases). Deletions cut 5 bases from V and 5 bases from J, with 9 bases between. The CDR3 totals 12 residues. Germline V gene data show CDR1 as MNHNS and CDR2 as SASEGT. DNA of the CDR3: TGTGCCAGCAGTCCTCAGGGAACTGAAGCTTTCCTT. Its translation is CASSPQGTEAFL.

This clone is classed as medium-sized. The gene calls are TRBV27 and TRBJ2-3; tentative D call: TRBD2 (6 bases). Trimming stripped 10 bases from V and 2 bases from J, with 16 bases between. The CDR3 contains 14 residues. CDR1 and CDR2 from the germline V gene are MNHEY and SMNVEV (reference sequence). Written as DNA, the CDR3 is TGTGCCACCTCAAAGGGAGGTCCCACAGATACGCAGTATTTT. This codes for CATSKGGPTDTQYF.

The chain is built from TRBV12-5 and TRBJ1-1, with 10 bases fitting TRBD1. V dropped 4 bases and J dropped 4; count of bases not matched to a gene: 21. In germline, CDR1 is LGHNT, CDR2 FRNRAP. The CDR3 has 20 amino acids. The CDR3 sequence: CASGWGSLVETGGVGTEAFF. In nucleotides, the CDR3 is TGTGCTAGTGGTTGGGGGAGCCTGGTTGAGACAGGGGGCGTTGGCACTGAAGCTTTCTTT.

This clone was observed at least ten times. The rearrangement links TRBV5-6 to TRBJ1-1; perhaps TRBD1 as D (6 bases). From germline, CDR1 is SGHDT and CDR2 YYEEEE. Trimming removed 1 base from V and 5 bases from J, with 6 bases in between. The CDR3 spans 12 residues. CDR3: CASSLRGTEAFF. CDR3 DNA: TGTGCCAGCAGCTTGAGGGGGACTGAAGCTTTCTTT. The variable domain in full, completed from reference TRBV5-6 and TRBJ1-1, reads DAGVTQSPTHLIKTRGQQVTLRCSPKSGHDTVSWYQQALGQGPQFIFQYYEEEERQRGNFPDRFSGHQFPNYSSELNVNALLLGDSALYLCASSLRGTEAFFGQGTRLTVV.

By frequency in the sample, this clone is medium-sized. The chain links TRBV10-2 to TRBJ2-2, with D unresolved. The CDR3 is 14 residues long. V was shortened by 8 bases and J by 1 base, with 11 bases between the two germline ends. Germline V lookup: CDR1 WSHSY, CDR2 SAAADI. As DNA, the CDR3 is TGCGCCAGCTCGAACTATCTGAACACCGGGGAGCTGTTTTTT. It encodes CASSNYLNTGELFF.

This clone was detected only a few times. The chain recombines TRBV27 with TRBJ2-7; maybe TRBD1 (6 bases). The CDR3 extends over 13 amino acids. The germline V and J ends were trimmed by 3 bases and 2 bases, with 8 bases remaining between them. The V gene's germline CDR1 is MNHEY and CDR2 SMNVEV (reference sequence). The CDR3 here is CASSFRGAYEQYF. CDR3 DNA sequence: TGTGCCAGCAGTTTCAGGGGAGCCTACGAGCAGTACTTC.

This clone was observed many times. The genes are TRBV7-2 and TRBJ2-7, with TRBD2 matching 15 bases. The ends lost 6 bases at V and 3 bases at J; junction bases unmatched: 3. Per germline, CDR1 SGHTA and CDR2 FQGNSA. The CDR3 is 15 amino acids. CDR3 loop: CASRWGLAGGYEQYF. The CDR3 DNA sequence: TGTGCCAGCAGGTGGGGACTAGCGGGGGGCTACGAGCAGTACTTC.

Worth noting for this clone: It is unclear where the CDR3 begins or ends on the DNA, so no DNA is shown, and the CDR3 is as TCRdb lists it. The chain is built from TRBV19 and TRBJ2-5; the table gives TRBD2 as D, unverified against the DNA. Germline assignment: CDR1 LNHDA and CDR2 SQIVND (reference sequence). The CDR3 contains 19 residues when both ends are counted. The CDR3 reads CASSIGSYGYTFGSGTQYF.

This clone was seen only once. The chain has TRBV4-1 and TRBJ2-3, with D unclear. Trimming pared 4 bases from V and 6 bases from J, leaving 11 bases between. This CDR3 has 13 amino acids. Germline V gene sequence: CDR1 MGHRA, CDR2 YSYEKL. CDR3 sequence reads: CASSRPNGDTQYF. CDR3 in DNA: TGCGCCAGCAGCCGACCAAATGGGGATACGCAGTATTTT.

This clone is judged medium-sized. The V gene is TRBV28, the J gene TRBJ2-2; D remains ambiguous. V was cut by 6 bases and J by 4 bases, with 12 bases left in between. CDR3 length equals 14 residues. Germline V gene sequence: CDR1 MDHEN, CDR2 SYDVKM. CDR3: CASSVPGPTGELFF. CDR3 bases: TGTGCCAGCAGCGTCCCAGGACCCACCGGGGAGCTGTTTTTT. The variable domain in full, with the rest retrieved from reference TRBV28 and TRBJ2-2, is DVKVTQSSRYLVKRTGEKVFLECVQDMDHENMFWYRQDPGLGLRLIYFSYDVKMKEKGDIPEGYSVSREKKERFSLILESASTNQTSMYLCASSVPGPTGELFFGEGSRLTVL.

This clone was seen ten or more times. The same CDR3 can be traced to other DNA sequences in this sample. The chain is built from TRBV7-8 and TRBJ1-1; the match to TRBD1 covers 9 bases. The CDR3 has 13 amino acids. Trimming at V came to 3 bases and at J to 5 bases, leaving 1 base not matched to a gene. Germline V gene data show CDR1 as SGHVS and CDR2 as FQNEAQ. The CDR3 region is CASSLTGGTEAFF. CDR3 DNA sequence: TGTGCCAGCAGCTTGACAGGGGGGACTGAAGCTTTCTTT.

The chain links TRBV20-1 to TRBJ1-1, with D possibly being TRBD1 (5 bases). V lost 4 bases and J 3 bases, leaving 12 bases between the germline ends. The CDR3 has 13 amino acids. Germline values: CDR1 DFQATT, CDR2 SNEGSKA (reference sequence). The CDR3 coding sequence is TGCAGTGCTAAGGGGATTGTGGACACTGAAGCTTTCTTT. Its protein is CSAKGIVDTEAFF.

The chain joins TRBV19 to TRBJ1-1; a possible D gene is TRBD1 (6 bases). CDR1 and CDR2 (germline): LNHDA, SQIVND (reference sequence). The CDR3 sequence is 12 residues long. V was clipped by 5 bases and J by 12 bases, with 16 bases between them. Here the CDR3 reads CASSDVGTKTFF. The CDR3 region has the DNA TGTGCCAGTAGTGATGTCGGGACAAAGACTTTCTTT. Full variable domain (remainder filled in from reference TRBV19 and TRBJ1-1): DGGITQSPKYLFRKEGQNVTLSCEQNLNHDAMYWYRQDPGQGLRLIYYSQIVNDFQKGDIAEGYSVSREKKESFPLTVTSAQKNPTAFYLCASSDVGTKTFFGQGTRLTVV.

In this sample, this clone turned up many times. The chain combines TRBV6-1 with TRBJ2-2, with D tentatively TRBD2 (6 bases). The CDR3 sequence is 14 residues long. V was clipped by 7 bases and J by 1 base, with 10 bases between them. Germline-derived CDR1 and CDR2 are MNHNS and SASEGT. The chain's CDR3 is CASNRDWNTGELFF. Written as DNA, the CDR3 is TGTGCCAGCAATCGGGACTGGAACACCGGGGAGCTGTTTTTT.

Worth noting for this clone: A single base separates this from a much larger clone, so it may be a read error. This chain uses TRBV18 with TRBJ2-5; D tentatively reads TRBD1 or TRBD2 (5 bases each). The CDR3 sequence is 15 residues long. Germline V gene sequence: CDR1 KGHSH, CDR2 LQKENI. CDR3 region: CANSPPSGSRETQYF. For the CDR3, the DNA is TGTGCCAACTCACCACCGTCAGGGAGCAGAGAGACCCAGTACTTC.

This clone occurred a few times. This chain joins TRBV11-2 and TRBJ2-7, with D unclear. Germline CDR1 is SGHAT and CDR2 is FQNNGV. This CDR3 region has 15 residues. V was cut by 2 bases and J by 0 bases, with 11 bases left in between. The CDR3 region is CASSLPGRSSYEQYF. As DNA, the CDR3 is TGTGCCAGCAGCTTACCGGGCAGGAGCTCCTACGAGCAGTACTTC.

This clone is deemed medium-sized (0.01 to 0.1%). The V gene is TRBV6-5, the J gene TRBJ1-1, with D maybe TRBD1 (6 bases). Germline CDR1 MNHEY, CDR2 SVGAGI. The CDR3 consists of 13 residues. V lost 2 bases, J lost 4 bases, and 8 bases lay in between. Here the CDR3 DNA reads TGTGCCAGCAGTTACCAGGGGTCCACTGAAGCTTTCTTT. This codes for CASSYQGSTEAFF.

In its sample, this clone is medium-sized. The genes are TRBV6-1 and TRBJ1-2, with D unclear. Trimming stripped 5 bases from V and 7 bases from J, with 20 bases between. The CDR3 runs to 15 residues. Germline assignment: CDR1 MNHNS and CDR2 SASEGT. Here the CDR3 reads CASSSAQQARAGYTF. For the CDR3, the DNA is TGTGCCAGCAGTTCCGCCCAGCAGGCGCGGGCTGGCTACACCTTC.

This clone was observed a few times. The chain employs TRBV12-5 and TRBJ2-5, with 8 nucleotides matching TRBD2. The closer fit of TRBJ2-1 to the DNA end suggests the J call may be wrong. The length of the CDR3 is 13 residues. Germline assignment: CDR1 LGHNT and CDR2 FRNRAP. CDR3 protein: CASCPLAGLEQFF. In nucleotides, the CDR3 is TGTGCTAGTTGTCCCTTAGCGGGATTGGAGCAGTTCTTC.

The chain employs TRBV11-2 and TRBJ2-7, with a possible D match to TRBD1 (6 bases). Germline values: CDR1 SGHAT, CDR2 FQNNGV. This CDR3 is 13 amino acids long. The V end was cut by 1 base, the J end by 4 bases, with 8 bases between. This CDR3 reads CASSLVGGYEQYF. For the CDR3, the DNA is TGTGCCAGCAGCTTAGTAGGGGGTTACGAGCAGTACTTC. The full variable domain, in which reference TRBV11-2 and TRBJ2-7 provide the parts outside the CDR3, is EAGVAQSPRYKIIEKRQSVAFWCNPISGHATLYWYQQILGQGPKLLIQFQNNGVVDDSQLPKDRFSAERLKGVDSTLKIQPAKLEDSAVYLCASSLVGGYEQYFGPGTRLTVT.

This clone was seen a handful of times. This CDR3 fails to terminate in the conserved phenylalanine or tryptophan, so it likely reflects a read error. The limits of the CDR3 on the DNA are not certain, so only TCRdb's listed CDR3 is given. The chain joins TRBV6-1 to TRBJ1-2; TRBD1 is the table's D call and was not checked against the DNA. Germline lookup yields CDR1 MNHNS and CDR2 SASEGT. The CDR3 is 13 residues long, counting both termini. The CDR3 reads CASVGVVKYGYTC.